These 29 T cell receptor beta chains were sequenced from one sample in a study of shared clonotypes between healthy human individuals. The assay was immunoSEQ multiplex PCR, and TCRdb's table has in-frame clones only and misses some. Of about 2 million clones listed, just under 95% were seen once; the top ten hold 0.9% to 1.5%. CD45RO-negative, CCR7-selected cells formed the naive CD8 fraction, which excluded terminally differentiated effector memory CD45RA+ cells. The sequencing sample was made of naive CD8+ T cells sorted from blood. These receptors were collected from a man between 18 and 35 years old in good health.

The chain is built from TRBV7-9 and TRBJ2-5; the match to TRBD2 covers 8 bases. V lost 3 bases to trimming and J lost 1 base; unmatched junction nucleotides: 4. The germline V gene encodes CDR1 SEHNR and CDR2 FQNEAQ (reference sequence). The CDR3 sequence is 15 residues long. The CDR3 sequence is CASSFGGGIQETQYF. The DNA of the CDR3 is TGTGCCAGCAGCTTTGGCGGGGGGATCCAAGAGACCCAGTACTTC.

This chain links TRBV5-6 with TRBJ1-1; a weak D match, TRBD1 (6 bases). Germline V gene lookup returns CDR1 SGHDT and CDR2 YYEEEE. The CDR3 totals 16 residues. The germline V and J ends were trimmed by 6 bases and 0 bases, with 18 bases remaining between them. The CDR3, as DNA: TGTGCCAGCACCCTACTAATGGACAGCATGAACACTGAAGCTTTCTTT. Translating gives CASTLLMDSMNTEAFF.

The chain recombines TRBV6-1 with TRBJ1-2; TRBD1 matches at 9 bases. This CDR3 is built from 15 residues. CDR1 MNHNS and CDR2 SASEGT come from the germline V gene. Germline trimming cut 0 bases from V and 8 bases from J; bases unmatched to any gene: 7. DNA of the CDR3: TGTGCCAGCAGTGAAGCCGGGACAGGGTTTTACGGCTACACCTTC. Its translation is CASSEAGTGFYGYTF.

The V and J genes are TRBV27 and TRBJ1-6; D is ambiguous. The V and J ends lost 4 bases and 8 bases respectively, with 9 bases between them. CDR1 and CDR2 (germline): MNHEY, SMNVEV (reference sequence). This CDR3 has 13 residues. CDR3 amino acids: CASSSGPDSPLHF. Written as DNA, the CDR3 is TGTGCCAGCAGTTCAGGACCGGATTCACCCCTCCACTTT.

The CDR3 spells CASKQDRGLTYEQYF. The CDR3 DNA sequence: TGTGCCAGCAAGCAGGACAGGGGGCTAACCTACGAGCAGTACTTC. V is TRBV6-6 and J is TRBJ2-7; TRBD1 agrees at 11 bases. The germline CDR1 and CDR2 sequences are MNHNY and SVGAGI (reference sequence). The CDR3 has 15 residues. Trimming removed 7 bases from V and 2 bases from J; junction bases left unmatched: 7.

This chain links TRBV6-6 with TRBJ1-1; D is possibly TRBD1 (6 bases). V was cut by 5 bases and J by 6 bases, with 10 bases left in between. Per the germline V gene, CDR1 is MNHNY and CDR2 is SVGAGI (reference sequence). The CDR3 contains 12 residues. The CDR3 here is CASSEGDPEAFF. The CDR3 DNA is TGTGCCAGCAGTGAGGGGGATCCTGAAGCTTTCTTT.

CDR3 DNA: TGTGCCAGCAGCTTAGCGCCCGGGACAGGGGAAGAGACCCAGTACTTC. Protein product: CASSLAPGTGEETQYF. This sequence joins TRBV7-9 and TRBJ2-5, with 10 bases matching TRBD1. The length of the CDR3 is 16 residues. The junction had 4 bases not matched to a gene; V was cut back by 0 bases and J by 3 bases. Germline CDR1 reads SEHNR; CDR2 reads FQNEAQ (reference sequence).

The chain has TRBV2 and TRBJ1-5, with a weak D call TRBD1 (6 bases). The V end lost 3 bases, the J end lost 0 bases, and 12 bases lay between the germline ends. The CDR3 consists of 16 residues. Germline V CDR1 and CDR2: SNHLY, FYNNEI. The CDR3 is CASSDRGGYSNQPQHF. Written as DNA, the CDR3 is TGTGCCAGCAGTGATAGGGGGGGTTATAGCAATCAGCCCCAGCATTTT.

The chain is built from TRBV6-5 and TRBJ1-2; TRBD1 aligns across 8 bases. Germline V CDR1 and CDR2: MNHEY, SVGAGI. This CDR3 contains 15 residues. V shed 3 bases, J shed 8 bases, and the junction held 11 bases outside the gene matches. The CDR3 sequence: CASSYQGAPIGGYTF. In nucleotides, the CDR3 is TGTGCCAGCAGTTATCAGGGGGCGCCGATCGGAGGCTACACCTTC.

The chain employs TRBV6-1 and TRBJ2-3; 8 bases are shared with TRBD2. The germline gives CDR1 MNHNS, CDR2 SASEGT. The V and J ends lost 3 bases and 2 bases, in that order; junction bases with no gene match: 13. The CDR3 runs 18 residues. As DNA, the CDR3 is TGTGCCAGCAGTGACGTTATGCGGGGGGTACCGTACACAGATACGCAGTATTTT. This gives the protein CASSDVMRGVPYTDTQYF.

The V call is TRBV25-1, the J call TRBJ2-7, with D hard to call. Germline-derived CDR1 and CDR2 are MGHDK and SYGVNS. V was pared by 10 bases and J by 3 bases, with 7 bases between. The CDR3 totals 10 residues. The CDR3 DNA sequence: TGTGCCAACCGAAACTACGAGCAGTACTTC. It translates to CANRNYEQYF.

This chain links TRBV30 with TRBJ2-7, with 9 bases lining up with TRBD1. This CDR3 comprises 15 residues. CDR1 and CDR2 (germline): GTSNPN, SVGIG (reference sequence). Germline trimming cut 5 bases from V and 3 bases from J; bases unmatched to any gene: 11. The CDR3 region has the DNA TGTGCCTGGTCCGGGACAGGGACCCCTCTCTACGAGCAGTACTTC. Amino acid sequence: CAWSGTGTPLYEQYF.

The chain has TRBV5-1 and TRBJ1-1; 7 bases agree with TRBD1. The CDR3 runs 13 residues. After removal of 2 bases from V and 7 bases from J, the junction contained 5 bases not matched to a gene. In germline, CDR1 is SGHRS, CDR2 YFSETQ. The CDR3 loop reads CASSLETGSEAFF. The CDR3 DNA is TGCGCCAGCAGCTTAGAGACAGGGAGTGAAGCTTTCTTT.

V is TRBV6-5 and J is TRBJ2-1; D is possibly TRBD2 (7 bases). Trimming removed 2 bases at V and 6 bases at J, with 14 bases between. CDR1 is MNHEY and CDR2 is SVGAGI in the germline V gene. CDR3 length: 15 residues. The CDR3 here is CASSYHRGAGNEQFF. Here the CDR3 DNA reads TGTGCCAGCAGTTACCACCGGGGGGCGGGCAATGAGCAGTTCTTC.

The chain is built from TRBV7-2 and TRBJ2-2; tentatively, D is TRBD1 or TRBD2 (6 bases each). V was pared by 2 bases and J by 4 bases, with 8 bases between. CDR1 is SGHTA, CDR2 FQGNSA, per germline. There are 14 residues in the CDR3. CDR3 amino acids: CASSLRGPTGELFF. The CDR3 nucleotides read TGTGCCAGCAGCTTACGGGGGCCCACCGGGGAGCTGTTTTTT.

V and J are TRBV2 and TRBJ2-1; D unclear. V was shortened by 6 bases and J by 8 bases, with 8 bases between the two germline ends. CDR1 SNHLY and CDR2 FYNNEI come from the germline V gene. CDR3 length equals 11 residues. The CDR3 coding sequence is TGTGCCAGCAGGATGGAAGATGAGCAGTTCTTC. Amino acids: CASRMEDEQFF.

The V gene is TRBV5-4, the J gene TRBJ2-7; 8 positions agree with TRBD2. The V segment lost 4 bases and the J segment 5 bases; nucleotides outside the gene matches: 11. This CDR3 contains 15 residues. Germline loops: CDR1 SGHNT, CDR2 YYREEE (reference sequence). The CDR3 DNA sequence: TGTGCCAGCAGCGGTCCGGGACTAGTCGCCGACGAGCAGTACTTC. This gives the protein CASSGPGLVADEQYF.

The chain has TRBV9 and TRBJ2-5; D may be TRBD1 or TRBD2 (5 bases each). This CDR3 comprises 14 residues. Germline values: CDR1 SGDLS, CDR2 YYNGEE. Trimming took 3 bases from V and 1 from J, leaving 10 bases between them. The CDR3 region is CASSAEGTQETQYF. The CDR3 DNA reads TGTGCCAGCAGCGCGGAAGGGACCCAAGAGACCCAGTACTTC.

The chain combines TRBV7-9 with TRBJ1-3; D remains ambiguous. The CDR3 sequence is 15 residues long. Germline V gene data show CDR1 as SEHNR and CDR2 as FQNEAQ (reference sequence). V lost 1 base and J lost 4, with 11 bases in between. The CDR3 loop reads CASSLGPEGGNTIYF. The CDR3 DNA sequence: TGTGCCAGCAGCTTAGGGCCAGAGGGCGGAAACACCATATATTTT.

This clone was detected once. Distinct nucleotide sequences in the sample also encode this CDR3. The CDR3 region has the DNA TGTGCCAGCAGTCTCCTCGGGGACAATGAGCAGTTCTTC. Its protein is CASSLLGDNEQFF. The chain links TRBV27 to TRBJ2-1; weak D call: TRBD2 (5 bases). From germline, CDR1 is MNHEY and CDR2 SMNVEV (reference sequence). With 5 bases removed from V and 5 bases from J, the gap between germline ends came to 10 bases. This CDR3 comprises 13 residues.

The chain joins TRBV7-9 to TRBJ2-3; possible D gene TRBD1, 6 bases. The CDR3 is 16 residues long. From germline, CDR1 is SEHNR and CDR2 FQNEAQ (reference sequence). Trimming pared 2 bases from V and 0 bases from J, leaving 12 bases between. CDR3 region: CASSLLLGQSTDTQYF. CDR3 DNA: TGTGCCAGCAGCTTACTTCTGGGACAAAGCACAGATACGCAGTATTTT.

CDR3 bases: TGTGCCAGCAGCGCCGGACAGGGACAGACCTACGAGCAGTACTTC. This encodes CASSAGQGQTYEQYF. The chain carries TRBV6-1 and TRBJ2-7, with TRBD1 matching 8 bases. V was clipped by 6 bases and J by 2 bases; unmatched bases: 9. Germline V gene sequence: CDR1 MNHNS, CDR2 SASEGT. There are 15 residues in the CDR3.

The V and J genes are TRBV2 and TRBJ1-1, with D tentatively TRBD1 (5 bases). Trimming removed 10 bases from V and 2 bases from J, with 11 bases in between. Germline CDR1 and CDR2: SNHLY and FYNNEI. The CDR3 length is 12 residues. CDR3 DNA sequence: TGTGCCACCGGACAAGCAAACACTGAAGCTTTCTTT. The encoded protein is CATGQANTEAFF.

This chain uses TRBV6-5 with TRBJ2-5, with D possibly being TRBD2 (5 bases). The CDR3 spans 13 residues. V was cut by 4 bases and J by 5 bases, with 11 bases left in between. Per germline, CDR1 MNHEY and CDR2 SVGAGI. Written as DNA, the CDR3 is TGTGCCAGCAGTTCGGGTCGGAGGGAGACCCAGTACTTC. It is translated as CASSSGRRETQYF.

The chain couples TRBV19 to TRBJ2-7, with 9 bases lining up with TRBD2. V lost 5 bases to trimming and J lost 3 bases; unmatched junction nucleotides: 8. The germline V gene has CDR1 LNHDA and CDR2 SQIVND (reference sequence). CDR3 length: 15 residues. This CDR3 is CASSSGAGGNYEQYF. CDR3 coding DNA: TGTGCCAGTAGTTCCGGAGCGGGAGGAAACTACGAGCAGTACTTC.

The rearrangement uses TRBV4-1 and TRBJ2-1; D gene uncertain. Germline V lookup: CDR1 MGHRA, CDR2 YSYEKL. V was pared by 3 bases and J by 0 bases, with 9 bases between. The CDR3 runs 15 residues. DNA for the CDR3: TGCGCCAGCAGCCAGGCGCCCCGCTCCTACAATGAGCAGTTCTTC. As protein: CASSQAPRSYNEQFF.

This chain uses TRBV5-1 with TRBJ2-5, with D possibly being TRBD1 or TRBD2 (5 bases each). The V end was cut by 4 bases, the J end by 4 bases, with 23 bases between. The CDR3 runs to 17 residues. CDR1 is SGHRS and CDR2 is YFSETQ in the germline V gene. CDR3 sequence reads: CASSPEQAARGGETQYF. CDR3 bases: TGCGCCAGCAGCCCAGAGCAGGCGGCCCGTGGGGGAGAGACCCAGTACTTC.

About this clone itself: In the same sample, other DNA sequences code for this CDR3. The chain carries TRBV28 and TRBJ1-5; 7 nucleotides align to TRBD1. V lost 5 bases and J lost 4; bases outside the gene matches: 5. The CDR3 covers 14 residues. From germline, CDR1 is MDHEN and CDR2 SYDVKM. The chain's CDR3 is CASSLGQPNQPQHF. The CDR3 nucleotides read TGTGCCAGCAGTCTGGGACAGCCGAATCAGCCCCAGCATTTT.

The V gene is TRBV20-1, the J gene TRBJ2-7; unclear D gene. Germline assignment: CDR1 DFQATT and CDR2 SNEGSKA (reference sequence). CDR3 length: 11 residues. Trimming pared 6 bases from V and 6 bases from J, leaving 12 bases between. CDR3 loop: CSASGEAEQYF. The CDR3 DNA reads TGCAGTGCCAGTGGGGAAGCCGAGCAGTACTTC.